The 20 T cell receptor beta chains below were found in one sample sequenced in a study of T-cell memory formation after mild COVID-19. TCRdb re-derived calls from the 5' RACE reads in MiXCR, one entry per CDR3 protein. The data show 410,000 or so distinct CDR3 sequences, with about 22% seen just once and roughly 14% held by the top ten. Sequenced sample: PBMCs or a T cell subset sorted from them (not recorded which). The source of these receptors is an adult woman who had mild COVID-19 (a few samples of this study predate the infection). Cell type and time point are not known.

This rearrangement joins TRBV15 to TRBJ1-5; 7 positions agree with TRBD1. The CDR3 covers 15 residues. V was clipped by 3 bases and J by 6 bases; unmatched bases: 8. The germline V gene has CDR1 LNHNV and CDR2 YYDKDF (reference sequence). The CDR3 sequence is CATSSGDRVGQPQHF. CDR3 coding DNA: TGTGCCACCAGCAGTGGAGACAGGGTCGGTCAGCCCCAGCATTTT.

This clonotype has just a few counts. CDR3 bases: TGCGCCAGCAGCTTGGCCGTCGGGGGCGAAAAACTGTTTTTT. Its translation: CASSLAVGGEKLFF. This chain links TRBV5-1 with TRBJ1-4; a weak D match, TRBD1 (6 bases). The CDR3 is 14 amino acids. V lost 0 bases, J lost 8 bases, and 11 bases lay in between. Germline assignment: CDR1 SGHRS and CDR2 YFSETQ.

This clonotype has more than one count but fewer than ten. The chain recombines TRBV2 with TRBJ2-7; D might be TRBD1 (5 bases). There are 16 residues in the CDR3. Germline V gives CDR1 SNHLY, CDR2 FYNNEI. The V end lost 4 bases, the J end lost 3 bases, and 19 bases lay between the germline ends. The chain's CDR3 is CASSAGLQAAFYEQYF. The CDR3 DNA reads TGTGCCAGCAGTGCAGGTCTACAGGCGGCCTTCTACGAGCAGTACTTC. Looking up the rest from reference TRBV2 and TRBJ2-7 gives the full variable domain: EPEVTQTPSHQVTQMGQEVILRCVPISNHLYFYWYRQILGQKVEFLVSFYNNEISEKSEIFDDQFSVERPDGSNFTLKIRSTKLEDSAMYFCASSAGLQAAFYEQYFGPGTRLTVT.

This clonotype showed up just a few times. The chain uses TRBV9 and TRBJ2-1, with D hard to call. V was clipped by 4 bases and J by 3 bases, with 8 bases between them. CDR3 length: 13 residues. Germline CDR1 and CDR2: SGDLS and YYNGEE. CDR3 sequence: CASSSRFYNEQFF. The CDR3 coding sequence is TGTGCCAGCAGCTCTAGATTCTACAATGAGCAGTTCTTC.

This clonotype was found a few times. The J gene is TRBJ2-7, the V gene TRBV5-6, with TRBD1 matching over 7 bases. Germline CDR1 reads SGHDT; CDR2 reads YYEEEE. V lost 1 base and J lost 6; bases outside the gene matches: 7. This CDR3 contains 14 residues. CDR3 bases: TGTGCCAGCAGCTTGACGGGACAGAAATCCGAGCAGTACTTC. The encoded protein is CASSLTGQKSEQYF.

The table lists this clonotype with a count of one. V and J are TRBV6-5 and TRBJ2-1; 11 positions agree with TRBD2. Germline V gene lookup returns CDR1 MNHEY and CDR2 SVGAGI. The CDR3 runs to 15 residues. Trimming took 2 bases from V and 7 from J; bases not matched to a gene: 4. The CDR3 is CASSYLASGRNEQFF. The CDR3 DNA reads as TGTGCCAGCAGTTACCTCGCTAGCGGGAGGAATGAGCAGTTCTTC.

This clonotype was seen a few times. The genes are TRBV24-1 and TRBJ1-5; 7 bases fit TRBD1. Germline lookup yields CDR1 KGHDR and CDR2 SFDVKD. Germline trimming cut 4 bases from V and 5 bases from J; bases unmatched to any gene: 7. CDR3 length: 15 residues. CDR3 DNA sequence: TGTGCCACCAGTGACCCCGACAGGGCCGATCAGCCCCAGCATTTT. It translates to CATSDPDRADQPQHF.

The J gene is TRBJ1-2, the V gene TRBV7-3; D remains ambiguous. The CDR3 sequence is 15 residues long. Germline CDR1 SGHTA, CDR2 FQGTGA. V lost 2 bases and J lost 4, with 14 bases in between. As DNA, the CDR3 is TGTGCCAGCAGCTTAGCGGGGAACGGAGCCTATGGCTACACCTTC. It encodes CASSLAGNGAYGYTF.

This clonotype has more than one count but fewer than ten. This chain uses TRBV29-1 with TRBJ1-1; D remains unclear. This CDR3 spans 10 amino acids. Per the germline V gene, CDR1 is SQVTM and CDR2 is ANQGSEA. Trimming removed 5 bases from V and 3 bases from J, with 4 bases in between. CDR3 sequence: CSVFYTEAFF. CDR3 nucleotides: TGCAGCGTTTTCTACACTGAAGCTTTCTTT.

CDR3 protein: CAISESQGPGNTIYF. In nucleotides, the CDR3 is TGTGCCATCAGTGAGTCCCAGGGGCCTGGAAACACCATATATTTT. The V gene is TRBV10-3, the J gene TRBJ1-3, with a possible D match to TRBD1 (6 bases). Germline assignment: CDR1 ENHRY and CDR2 SYGVKD. The CDR3 is 15 amino acids. Trimming stripped 0 bases from V and 2 bases from J, with 8 bases between.

This clonotype has just one count. The chain couples TRBV7-9 to TRBJ2-2, with 8 bases that match TRBD2. Losses at the gene ends were 1 base for V and 6 bases for J; bases not matched to a gene: 7. Germline lookup yields CDR1 SEHNR and CDR2 FQNEAQ (reference sequence). The length of the CDR3 is 16 residues. Here the CDR3 reads CASSLVRGGTSGELFF. CDR3 in DNA: TGTGCCAGCAGCTTAGTTCGCGGGGGGACGTCCGGGGAGCTGTTTTTT.

This clonotype was recorded a few times. The V call is TRBV29-1, the J call TRBJ2-2; 13 bases fit TRBD2. The CDR3 totals 15 residues. The V gene's germline CDR1 is SQVTM and CDR2 ANQGSEA. The J segment lost 7 bases and the V segment lost 5 bases, leaving 7 bases of the junction unmatched. CDR3 in amino acids: CSVPGTSGVVGELFF. The DNA for the CDR3 is TGCAGCGTTCCGGGGACTAGCGGGGTTGTCGGGGAGCTGTTTTTT.

J is TRBJ1-6 and V is TRBV15; 8 nucleotides line up with TRBD1. This CDR3 is 13 amino acids long. Per the germline V gene, CDR1 is LNHNV and CDR2 is YYDKDF (reference sequence). V lost 4 bases to trimming and J lost 9 bases; unmatched junction nucleotides: 2. The CDR3 here is CATSMDRVSPLHF. Written as DNA, the CDR3 is TGTGCCACCAGCATGGACAGGGTTTCACCCCTCCACTTT.

The chain combines TRBV25-1 with TRBJ2-3; 12 positions match TRBD1. Germline values: CDR1 MGHDK, CDR2 SYGVNS. The J segment lost 4 bases and the V segment lost 6 bases, leaving 5 bases of the junction unmatched. The CDR3 covers 15 residues. CDR3 DNA sequence: TGTGCCAGCAGGGGACAGGGGGCTGTCGCAGATACGCAGTATTTT. It codes for CASRGQGAVADTQYF. The complete variable domain, with remaining parts taken from reference TRBV25-1 and TRBJ2-3, reads EADIYQTPRYLVIGTGKKITLECSQTMGHDKMYWYQQDPGMELHLIHYSYGVNSTEKGDLSSESTVSRIRTEHFPLTLESARPSHTSQYLCASRGQGAVADTQYFGPGTRLTVL.

This clonotype was observed many times. V and J are TRBV2 and TRBJ2-5, with unresolved D. The CDR3 is made up of 11 amino acids. V lost 6 bases, J lost 5 bases, and 7 bases lay in between. Germline loops: CDR1 SNHLY, CDR2 FYNNEI. This CDR3 reads CASSPVETQYF. DNA for the CDR3: TGTGCCAGCAGCCCGGTTGAGACCCAGTACTTC.

The chain employs TRBV6-2 or TRBV6-3 and TRBJ1-5, with 7 positions matching TRBD1. From germline, CDR1 is MNHEY and CDR2 SVGEGT. This CDR3 spans 16 amino acids. V lost 2 bases to trimming and J lost 2 bases; unmatched junction nucleotides: 6. In DNA form, the CDR3 reads TGTGCCAGCAGTTACCCGAAGGGGGCTGGCAATCAGCCCCAGCATTTT. Amino acid sequence: CASSYPKGAGNQPQHF.

The gene calls are TRBV5-1 and TRBJ2-2, with 11 bases fitting TRBD2. The CDR3 is made up of 17 amino acids. Looked up from germline, CDR1 is SGHRS and CDR2 is YFSETQ. V shed 0 bases and J 2 bases; nucleotides not matched to a gene: 3. The CDR3 sequence is CASSLGLAGPNTGELFF. The CDR3 DNA reads as TGCGCCAGCAGCTTGGGACTAGCGGGACCTAACACCGGGGAGCTGTTTTTT.

V and J are TRBV6-5 and TRBJ2-7; D might be TRBD2 (6 bases). This CDR3 has 15 residues. Trimming stripped 2 bases from V and 7 bases from J, with 18 bases between. The V gene's germline CDR1 is MNHEY and CDR2 SVGAGI. This chain's CDR3 is CASSYGRGAGWEQYF. The CDR3 DNA sequence: TGTGCCAGCAGTTACGGGCGCGGGGCAGGGTGGGAGCAGTACTTC.

The V and J genes are TRBV15 and TRBJ2-1; 7 nucleotides align to TRBD2. Trimming took 0 bases from V and 2 from J; bases not matched to a gene: 7. CDR1 and CDR2 (germline): LNHNV, YYDKDF (reference sequence). CDR3 size: 17 residues. CDR3 amino acids: CATSRDKGTMPYNEQFF. The CDR3 region has the DNA TGTGCCACCAGCAGAGATAAAGGGACTATGCCCTACAATGAGCAGTTCTTC.

This clonotype was picked up a small number of times. The chain carries TRBV6-5 and TRBJ2-2, with 9 bases lining up with TRBD2. From germline, CDR1 is MNHEY and CDR2 SVGAGI. Trimming removed 5 bases from V and 1 base from J; junction bases left unmatched: 2. This CDR3 region has 15 residues. The CDR3 here is CASSVTSGNTGELFF. CDR3 nucleotide sequence: TGTGCCAGCAGTGTGACTAGCGGGAACACCGGGGAGCTGTTTTTT.